This T cell receptor beta chain was sequenced for a study of blood T cell repertoires in COVID-19. About the research overall: Material from acute and convalescent COVID-19 was sourced from the United States, Italy and Spain.

Individuals drawn from 20 to 25 US areas were about 18 to 100 years old. Clinical history as reported by participants underpinned cohort assignment. This clone has more than one count but fewer than ten. Per the original methods: Amplification of reference gene primers provided the estimated nucleated cell counts. The protocol was immunoSEQ multiplex PCR, while the TCRdb copy is restricted to in-frame clones and leaves out a portion. The DNA gave D and trimming, while V, J and clone size come from that table. The sample lists about 400,000 clones; about 90% were seen once. The specimen sequenced was PBMCs or T cells enriched from blood (not recorded which). The clonotype originates from a woman aged 30 to 39 who had recovered from COVID-19.

CDR3 nucleotides: TGTGCCAGTAGTATGATGGGACAGAATCAGCCCCAGCATTTT. Amino acid sequence: CASSMMGQNQPQHF. The gene calls are TRBV19 and TRBJ1-5; 7 nucleotides match TRBD1. Germline lookup yields CDR1 LNHDA and CDR2 SQIVND (reference sequence). The V segment lost 3 bases and the J segment 4 bases; nucleotides outside the gene matches: 3. The CDR3 covers 14 residues.